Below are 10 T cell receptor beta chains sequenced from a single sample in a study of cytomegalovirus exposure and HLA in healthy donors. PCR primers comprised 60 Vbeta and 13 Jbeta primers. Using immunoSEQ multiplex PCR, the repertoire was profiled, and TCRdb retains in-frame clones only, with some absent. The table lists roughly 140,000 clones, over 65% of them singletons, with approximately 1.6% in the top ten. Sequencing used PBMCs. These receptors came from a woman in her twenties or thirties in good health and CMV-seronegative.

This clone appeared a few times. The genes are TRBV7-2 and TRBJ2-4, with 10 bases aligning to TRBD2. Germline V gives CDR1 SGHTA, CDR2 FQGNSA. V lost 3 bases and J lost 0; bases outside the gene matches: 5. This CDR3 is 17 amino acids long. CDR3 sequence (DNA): TGTGCCAGCAGCTTCGCTAGCGGGAGCTCAGCCAAAAACATTCAGTACTTC. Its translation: CASSFASGSSAKNIQYF.

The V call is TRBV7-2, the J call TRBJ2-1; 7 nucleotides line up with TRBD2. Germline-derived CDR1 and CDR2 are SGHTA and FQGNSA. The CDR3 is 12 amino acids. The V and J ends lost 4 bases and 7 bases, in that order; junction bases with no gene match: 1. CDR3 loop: CASSWTRNEQFF. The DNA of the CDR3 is TGTGCCAGCAGCTGGACTAGAAATGAGCAGTTCTTC.

CDR3 nucleotides: TGTGCCAGCAGCCAAGACGTGACAGGGGGCAGGAACACTGAAGCTTTCTTT. It encodes CASSQDVTGGRNTEAFF. This chain joins TRBV4-2 and TRBJ1-1; 10 nucleotides align to TRBD1. Germline V gives CDR1 LGHNA, CDR2 YNFKEQ. Trimming cost V 0 bases and J 1 base; bases outside gene matches: 5. The CDR3 length is 17 residues.

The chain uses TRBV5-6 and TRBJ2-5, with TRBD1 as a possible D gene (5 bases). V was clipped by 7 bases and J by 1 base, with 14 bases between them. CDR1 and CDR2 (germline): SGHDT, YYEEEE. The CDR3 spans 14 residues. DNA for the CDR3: TGTGCCAGCTCCCTTGGAGACAGCCAAGAGACCCAGTACTTC. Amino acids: CASSLGDSQETQYF.

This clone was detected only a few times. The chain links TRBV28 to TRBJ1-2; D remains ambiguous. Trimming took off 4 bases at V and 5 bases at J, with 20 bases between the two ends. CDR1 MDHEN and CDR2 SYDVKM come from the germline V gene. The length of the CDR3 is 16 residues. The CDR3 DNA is TGTGCCAGCAGTTCCGTTCAGTGGGTCCTGAGGTATGGCTACACCTTC. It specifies CASSSVQWVLRYGYTF.

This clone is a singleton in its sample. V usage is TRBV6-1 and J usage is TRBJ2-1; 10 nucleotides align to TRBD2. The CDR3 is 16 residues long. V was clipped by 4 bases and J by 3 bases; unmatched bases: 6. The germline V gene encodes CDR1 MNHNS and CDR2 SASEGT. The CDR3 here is CASSARASGSYNEQFF. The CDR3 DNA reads TGTGCCAGCAGTGCCCGGGCTAGCGGGAGCTACAATGAGCAGTTCTTC.

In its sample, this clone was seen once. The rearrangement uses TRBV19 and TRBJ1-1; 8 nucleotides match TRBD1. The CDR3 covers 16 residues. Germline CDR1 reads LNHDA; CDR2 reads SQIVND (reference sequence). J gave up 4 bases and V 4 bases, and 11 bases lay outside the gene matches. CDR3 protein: CASSKDRAYESTEAFF. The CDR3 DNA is TGTGCCAGTAGTAAGGACAGGGCTTACGAGAGCACTGAAGCTTTCTTT.

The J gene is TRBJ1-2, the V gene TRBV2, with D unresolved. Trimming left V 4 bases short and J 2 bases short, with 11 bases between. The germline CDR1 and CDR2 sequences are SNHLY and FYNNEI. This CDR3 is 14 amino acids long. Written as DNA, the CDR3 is TGTGCCAGCAGTGGGGTGTGGAGGAACTATGGCTACACCTTC. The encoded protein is CASSGVWRNYGYTF.

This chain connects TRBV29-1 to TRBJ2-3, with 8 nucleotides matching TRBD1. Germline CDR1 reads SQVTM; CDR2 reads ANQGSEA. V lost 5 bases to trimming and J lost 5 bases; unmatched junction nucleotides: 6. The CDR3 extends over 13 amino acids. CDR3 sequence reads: CSVLDRVEDTQYF. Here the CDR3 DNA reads TGCAGCGTTTTGGACAGGGTGGAAGATACGCAGTATTTT.

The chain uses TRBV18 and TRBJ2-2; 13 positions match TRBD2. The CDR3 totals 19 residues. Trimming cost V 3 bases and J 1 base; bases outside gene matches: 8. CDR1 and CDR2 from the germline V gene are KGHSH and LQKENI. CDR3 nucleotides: TGTGCCAGCTCACCGAATACTGGACTAGCGGGAGTGAACACCGGGGAGCTGTTTTTT. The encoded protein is CASSPNTGLAGVNTGELFF.